The clone carrying this T cell receptor beta chain was recorded a few times. Within the sample, other DNA sequences also encode this same CDR3. The data were obtained in a study of cytomegalovirus exposure and HLA in healthy donors. The germline gives CDR1 SGHNT, CDR2 YENEEA. V was clipped by 1 base and J by 4 bases; unmatched bases: 1. This CDR3 comprises 14 residues. Some clones are missing from TCRdb's copy, which holds only in-frame ones; the method was immunoSEQ multiplex PCR. Of 240,000 or so clones listed, around 85% were seen once; the top ten hold 1% to 1.5%. The clonotype was recovered from a woman between 25 and 40 years old in good health and CMV-seropositive. Sequencing was carried out using PBMCs. V is TRBV11-3 and J is TRBJ2-1; 7 bases map to TRBD2. The CDR3 spells CASSLAGGYNEQFF. The CDR3 coding sequence is TGTGCCAGCAGCTTAGCGGGAGGATACAATGAGCAGTTCTTC.